The 27 T cell receptor beta chains below come from one sample, sequenced in a study of T-cell reconstitution after alpha-beta-depleted transplantation in children. It was with unique molecular identifiers that the TCRbeta library was prepared. In TCRdb, the PCR reads were re-called with MiXCR into one record per CDR3 protein. The table records some 240,000 distinct CDR3 sequences, 9% to 10% of them present only once. The specimen was PBMCs from the stem cell graft donor, collected from the stem cell graft. Source of these receptors: a human donor who donated a stem cell graft to a child with SCID.

This clonotype was seen many times. The CDR3 is CASLPGTGGYNEQFF. CDR3 nucleotides: TGCGCCAGCCTCCCCGGGACAGGGGGATACAATGAGCAGTTCTTC. The genes are TRBV5-1 and TRBJ2-1; 11 nucleotides match TRBD1. After removal of 7 bases from V and 4 bases from J, the junction contained 7 bases not matched to a gene. The CDR3 totals 15 residues. Germline CDR1 reads SGHRS; CDR2 reads YFSETQ.

This clonotype was seen a few times. CDR3 amino acids: CASSVWYTEAFF. CDR3 DNA sequence: TGTGCCAGTAGTGTTTGGTACACTGAAGCTTTCTTT. The J gene is TRBJ1-1, the V gene TRBV19; D ambiguous. CDR3 length: 12 residues. Germline lookup yields CDR1 LNHDA and CDR2 SQIVND (reference sequence). Deletions cut 5 bases from V and 3 bases from J, with 7 bases between.

As to this clonotype: Possible read error: a much larger clone is one base away. This chain links TRBV7-2 with TRBJ1-2, with D uncertain. Germline V CDR1 and CDR2: SGHTA, FQGNSA. The CDR3 runs 12 residues. The CDR3 region is CASSLIGYGDTF. Written as DNA, the CDR3 is TGTGCCAGCAGCTTAATCGGCTATGGCGACACCTTC.

This clonotype came up many times. The chain is built from TRBV27 and TRBJ2-7, with D possibly TRBD1 on 5 matching bases. The V end lost 7 bases, the J end lost 6 bases, and 13 bases lay between the germline ends. This CDR3 comprises 12 residues. CDR1 MNHEY and CDR2 SMNVEV come from the germline V gene (reference sequence). The CDR3 here is CASIGVTGEQYF. DNA of the CDR3: TGTGCCAGCATAGGGGTTACCGGCGAGCAGTACTTC.

There are many counts of this clonotype. The rearrangement joins TRBV20-1 to TRBJ2-1; a possible D gene is TRBD1 (6 bases). CDR3 size: 19 residues. Between the trimmed V and J ends, which lost 3 bases and 1 base, there was a span of 25 bases. Germline-derived CDR1 and CDR2 are DFQATT and SNEGSKA (reference sequence). The CDR3: CSASRRLTGYLLSYNEQFF. CDR3 sequence (DNA): TGCAGTGCTAGCAGGCGTCTGACAGGCTACCTTTTATCCTACAATGAGCAGTTCTTC.

This clonotype has a count of ten or more. The V gene is TRBV5-1, the J gene TRBJ1-2; D call uncertain. Trimming removed 0 bases at V and 8 bases at J, with 11 bases between. The CDR3 covers 13 residues. CDR1 is SGHRS, CDR2 YFSETQ, per germline. This CDR3 is CASSLDTAQGYTF. CDR3 sequence (DNA): TGCGCCAGCAGCTTGGACACGGCCCAAGGCTACACCTTC.

The CDR3 nucleotides are TGTGCCAGCAGGGTAGCGGGAAACTCCTACGAGCAGTACTTC. Protein product: CASRVAGNSYEQYF. The chain links TRBV6-1 to TRBJ2-7; 8 nucleotides line up with TRBD2. Germline loops: CDR1 MNHNS, CDR2 SASEGT. With 6 bases clipped from V and 0 bases from J, the junction kept 4 bases outside the gene matches. The CDR3 is made up of 14 amino acids.

This clonotype was counted many times. The chain is built from TRBV12-3 or TRBV12-4 and TRBJ1-1, with a weak D call TRBD1 (5 bases). The CDR3 sequence is 17 residues long. Trimming pared 2 bases from V and 1 base from J, leaving 17 bases between. The CDR3 spells CASSLRRGREGNTEAFF. The DNA of the CDR3 is TGTGCCAGCAGTTTACGGCGCGGCAGGGAGGGGAACACTGAAGCTTTCTTT.

This clonotype turned up a few times. This chain uses TRBV12-3 or TRBV12-4 with TRBJ2-7; 9 bases fit TRBD2. There are 15 residues in the CDR3. J gave up 2 bases and V 5 bases, and 7 bases lay outside the gene matches. The CDR3 nucleotides read TGTGCCAGCAGTCCCGGGACTAGCAGCACCTACGAGCAGTACTTC. Translating it yields CASSPGTSSTYEQYF.

This clonotype was found many times. The chain recombines TRBV5-1 with TRBJ2-1, with 11 bases lining up with TRBD2. Germline CDR1 and CDR2: SGHRS and YFSETQ. This CDR3 has 15 amino acids. J was trimmed by 6 bases and V by 4 bases; bases with no gene match: 6. The CDR3 DNA follows: TGCGCCAGCAGCCCACTAGCGGGGGCCCCCAATGAGCAGTTCTTC. It specifies CASSPLAGAPNEQFF. Based on the CDR3 plus reference TRBV5-1 and TRBJ2-1, the full variable domain is KAGVTQTPRYLIKTRGQQVTLSCSPISGHRSVSWYQQTPGQGLQFLFEYFSETQRNKGNFPGRFSGRQFSNSRSEMNVSTLELGDSALYLCASSPLAGAPNEQFFGPGTRLTVL.

At least ten counts were recorded for this clonotype. Relative to the germline gene, one junction end is altered; a read error may explain this. The chain employs TRBV4-2 and TRBJ2-3; 14 nucleotides agree with TRBD2. This CDR3 has 18 residues. Germline V gene sequence: CDR1 LGHNA, CDR2 YNFKEQ. DNA for the CDR3: TGTGCCAGCAGCCCCCGATCGACTAGCGGGGGGGGCACAGATACGCAGTACTTT. The encoded protein is CASSPRSTSGGGTDTQYF.

The chain combines TRBV18 with TRBJ2-3, with D possibly matching TRBD2 (6 bases). The CDR3 loop spans 18 amino acids. The V end lost 1 base, the J end lost 6 bases, and 23 bases lay between the germline ends. Per the germline V gene, CDR1 is KGHSH and CDR2 is LQKENI. CDR3 in DNA: TGTGCCAGCTCACCACTCTCTGGGGCCGCAGATGGGAGGGATACGCAGTATTTT. Amino acids: CASSPLSGAADGRDTQYF.

The rearrangement joins TRBV5-5 to TRBJ1-4, with a weak D call TRBD1 (5 bases). Germline V lookup: CDR1 SGHKS, CDR2 YYEKEE (reference sequence). Trimming shortened V by 0 bases and J by 8 bases, and 11 bases separated the two germline ends. The CDR3 covers 14 residues. In nucleotides, the CDR3 is TGTGCCAGCAGCTTGGTCGGGACTAGGGAAAAACTGTTTTTT. Translating gives CASSLVGTREKLFF.

This clonotype was observed many times. The gene calls are TRBV2 and TRBJ2-1; 7 bases are a match to TRBD2. CDR1 and CDR2 from the germline V gene are SNHLY and FYNNEI. V trimming: 5 bases; J trimming: 3 bases; junction bases outside the gene matches: 7. This CDR3 comprises 15 residues. The CDR3 DNA sequence: TGTGCCAGCAGTCCGTCGCGGGGGTTCTACAATGAGCAGTTCTTC. Protein product: CASSPSRGFYNEQFF. The variable domain in full, completed from reference TRBV2 and TRBJ2-1, reads EPEVTQTPSHQVTQMGQEVILRCVPISNHLYFYWYRQILGQKVEFLVSFYNNEISEKSEIFDDQFSVERPDGSNFTLKIRSTKLEDSAMYFCASSPSRGFYNEQFFGPGTRLTVL.

J is TRBJ2-3 and V is TRBV15; 12 bases map to TRBD2. The CDR3 sequence is 17 residues long. Germline loops: CDR1 LNHNV, CDR2 YYDKDF (reference sequence). V was pared by 1 base and J by 2 bases, with 4 bases of the junction left unmatched. The CDR3 region is CATSRGLAGANTDTQYF. CDR3 DNA sequence: TGTGCCACCAGCAGAGGACTAGCGGGGGCTAACACAGATACGCAGTATTTT.

This clonotype was seen repeatedly, ten times or more. The chain uses TRBV4-3 and TRBJ1-2; TRBD1 is a possible D gene (6 bases). CDR1 is LGHNA, CDR2 YSLEER, per germline. V gave up 0 bases and J gave up 7 bases, with 12 bases separating them. This CDR3 comprises 14 residues. The CDR3 DNA reads TGCGCCAGCAGCCAAGATCTGGGGGCGGGTGGCTACACCTTC. Amino acid sequence: CASSQDLGAGGYTF.

The table lists this clonotype with many counts. V usage is TRBV7-2 and J usage is TRBJ2-1; unclear D gene. Deletions cut 5 bases from V and 10 bases from J, with 15 bases between. Looked up from germline, CDR1 is SGHTA and CDR2 is FQGNSA. This CDR3 is 13 amino acids long. The CDR3 region has the DNA TGTGCCAGCAGCACTTCAAACCCCTTCGAGCAGTTCTTC. Translated, it gives CASSTSNPFEQFF.

Many counts were recorded for this clonotype. The chain carries TRBV20-1 and TRBJ2-7, with 11 nucleotides matching TRBD1. Trimming at V came to 6 bases and at J to 2 bases, leaving 9 bases not matched to a gene. The germline gives CDR1 DFQATT, CDR2 SNEGSKA (reference sequence). The CDR3 runs to 15 residues. The CDR3 DNA is TGCAGTGCCCAACAGGGACAGGGGGGGACCTACGAGCAGTACTTC. Protein: CSAQQGQGGTYEQYF.

This clonotype was detected many times. The chain uses TRBV20-1 and TRBJ1-2, with no clear D. Germline CDR1 is DFQATT and CDR2 is SNEGSKA (reference sequence). The CDR3 covers 14 residues. The V gene lost 0 bases and the J gene lost 6 bases, with 14 bases spanning the gap. CDR3 nucleotides: TGCAGTGCTAGAGATAGTGGTCGCGCCCATGGCTACACCTTC. This codes for CSARDSGRAHGYTF.

This clonotype was seen at least ten times. The CDR3 spells CASTETATRNSPLHF. Written as DNA, the CDR3 is TGCGCCAGCACTGAAACAGCAACTAGAAATTCACCCCTCCACTTT. V is TRBV5-1 and J is TRBJ1-6; D remains unclear. Deletions cut 6 bases from V and 7 bases from J, with 17 bases between. Per the germline V gene, CDR1 is SGHRS and CDR2 is YFSETQ. The CDR3 totals 15 residues.

Ten or more counts support this clonotype. The CDR3 bases are TGTGCCAGCAGTGAAGTCGCCGGAATCTATGGCTACACCTTC. It encodes CASSEVAGIYGYTF. The V call is TRBV6-1, the J call TRBJ1-2; D unresolved. V gave up 1 base and J gave up 4 bases, with 10 bases separating them. The CDR3 runs 14 residues. Germline CDR1 MNHNS, CDR2 SASEGT.

This clonotype was recorded at least ten times. The V and J genes are TRBV5-1 and TRBJ1-5; 9 bases are shared with TRBD1. V shed 3 bases, J shed 2 bases, and the junction held 9 bases outside the gene matches. This CDR3 is built from 17 residues. Per the germline V gene, CDR1 is SGHRS and CDR2 is YFSETQ. CDR3: CASSWGDRELGNQPQHF. CDR3 nucleotides: TGCGCCAGCAGCTGGGGGGACAGGGAATTGGGCAATCAGCCCCAGCATTTT.

This clonotype was recorded at least ten times. CDR3 sequence: CASSGRSGRPLEAFF. The CDR3, as DNA: TGTGCCAGCAGCGGCCGATCCGGCAGGCCCCTTGAAGCTTTCTTT. V gene TRBV9 combines with J gene TRBJ1-1; no clear D gene. V shed 3 bases and J shed 7 bases, with 19 bases lying between them. The CDR3 length is 15 residues. Germline V CDR1 and CDR2: SGDLS, YYNGEE.

Ten or more counts support this clonotype. The genes are TRBV5-1 and TRBJ2-7; 9 bases are a match to TRBD1. The CDR3 loop spans 12 amino acids. Per germline, CDR1 SGHRS and CDR2 YFSETQ. V gave up 4 bases and J gave up 7 bases; unmatched junction bases: 3. The CDR3 is CASSLGQGEQYF. Written as DNA, the CDR3 is TGCGCCAGCAGCCTCGGACAGGGGGAGCAGTACTTC.

This clonotype was recorded at least ten times. The J gene is TRBJ1-1, the V gene TRBV6-5; D is ambiguous. Deletions cut 0 bases from V and 1 base from J, with 9 bases between. The CDR3 consists of 15 residues. Germline CDR1 MNHEY, CDR2 SVGAGI. DNA for the CDR3: TGTGCCAGCAGTTACTCGCGAGGGCCGAACACTGAAGCTTTCTTT. This codes for CASSYSRGPNTEAFF.

To note about this clonotype: This may arise from a read error, as a much more abundant clone is one base away. V gene TRBV20-1 combines with J gene TRBJ1-4; 10 nucleotides align to TRBD1. The V gene's germline CDR1 is DFQATT and CDR2 SNEGSKA (reference sequence). This CDR3 spans 16 amino acids. CDR3 amino acids: CCARDNTGTGVEKLFF. The DNA for the CDR3 is TGCTGTGCTAGAGATAATACCGGGACAGGGGTTGAAAAACTGTTTTTT.

In its sample, this clonotype was seen many times. The chain's CDR3 is CASSQRPGANVLTF. As DNA, the CDR3 is TGTGCCAGCAGTCAAAGGCCCGGGGCCAACGTCCTGACTTTC. The chain is built from TRBV12-3 or TRBV12-4 and TRBJ2-6; D unclear. V lost 5 bases, J lost 4 bases, and 9 bases lay in between. This CDR3 spans 14 amino acids.